This T cell receptor (beta chain) was identified during a study of T cell responses to AZD1222 COVID-19 vaccine. About the research overall: Second-dose timings of about 4 or about 12 weeks were pooled. General study points: Nearly half of the spike-specific TCRs reportedly recognize variant regions that carry no mutations. Dominant CD4 TCR responses targeted spike regions 160-218 and 743-854. Repertoires were obtained solely post-peak T cell response.

Trimming cost V 4 bases and J 5 bases; bases outside gene matches: 5. The CDR3 totals 15 residues. Germline CDR1 is MNHEY and CDR2 is SVGEGT. Details on this clone: Antigen: not known.

Sequencing used immunoSEQ multiplex PCR; TCRdb keeps in-frame clones, though not all of them. The table includes more than 90,000 clones, around 82% detected once. The TCR sequence derives from an adult in good health. This specimen was peripheral blood, taken on day 0 of AZD1222 vaccination. The rearrangement links TRBV6-2 or TRBV6-3 to TRBJ1-5; 10 bases fit TRBD1. CDR3 bases: TGTGCCAGCAGTTCGGGACAGGGGTTTGATCAGCCCCAGCATTTT. Residues: CASSSGQGFDQPQHF.